These 5 T cell receptor beta chains came from one sample sequenced in a study of Graves' ophthalmopathy and Graves' hyperthyroidism. Amplification of TCR beta CDR3 regions used RNA transcripts. In the first round, RT-PCR was carried out with HTBI primers, and a multiplex PCR formed the second round. TCRdb re-called the multiplex PCR reads through MiXCR, storing one row per CDR3 protein. The table includes 600,000 to 700,000 distinct CDR3 sequences, roughly two fifths detected once. The sample comprised peripheral blood. Receptors originate from an adult man with Graves' ophthalmopathy.

This clonotype was observed once. Being one base from a much bigger clone, this may be a read error. The genes are TRBV5-1 and TRBJ2-5, with D possibly being TRBD2 (6 bases). Matching the DNA end better, TRBJ2-1 makes the J call doubtful. CDR3 length: 14 amino acids. Germline loops: CDR1 SGHRS, CDR2 YFSETQ. CDR3 coding DNA: TGCGCCAGCAGCCCCGGGAGTCTTGGGGAGACCCAGTTCTTC. The encoded protein is CASSPGSLGETQFF.

This clonotype was seen many times. The chain is built from TRBV6-5 and TRBJ1-5; 8 bases fit TRBD1. The CDR3 consists of 16 residues. After removal of 2 bases from V and 0 bases from J, the junction contained 3 bases not matched to a gene. Germline CDR1 is MNHEY and CDR2 is SVGAGI. CDR3 sequence reads: CASSYGTGHSNQPQHF. The DNA for the CDR3 is TGTGCCAGCAGTTACGGGACAGGACATAGCAATCAGCCCCAGCATTTT.

This chain's CDR3 is CASSSLLPTGGQETQYF. DNA of the CDR3: TGTGCCAGCAGCTCACTCCTCCCGACAGGGGGCCAGGAGACCCAGTACTTC. V is TRBV7-9 and J is TRBJ2-5; 10 bases are a match to TRBD1. Trimming took 4 bases from V and 5 from J; bases not matched to a gene: 13. This CDR3 spans 17 amino acids. Germline V gives CDR1 SEHNR, CDR2 FQNEAQ (reference sequence).

In this sample, this clonotype turned up many times. CDR3 bases: TGCGCCAGCAGCTTGGCAGGCACCTCGGGCGAGCAGTACTTC. This encodes CASSLAGTSGEQYF. The V gene is TRBV5-1, the J gene TRBJ2-7, with D uncertain. The CDR3 covers 14 residues. Trimming stripped 0 bases from V and 6 bases from J, with 13 bases between. The germline gives CDR1 SGHRS, CDR2 YFSETQ.

This rearrangement joins TRBV6-5 to TRBJ2-5; no clear D. The germline gives CDR1 MNHEY, CDR2 SVGAGI. V lost 3 bases to trimming and J lost 10 bases, with 12 bases between them. The CDR3 consists of 12 residues. The CDR3 spells CASSYYWEDQYF. The CDR3 DNA reads as TGTGCCAGCAGTTATTATTGGGAAGACCAGTACTTC.